The 21 T cell receptor beta chains reported below all come from one sample, sequenced in a study of blood T cell repertoires in COVID-19. Sequencing was performed with immunoSEQ multiplex PCR; in TCRdb, only in-frame clones are kept and a portion is missing. The table lists 250,000 or so clones, more than 70% of them singletons. Material for sequencing was peripheral blood. These receptors were obtained from an elderly man with acute or convalescent COVID-19.

V usage is TRBV5-4 and J usage is TRBJ2-1; 8 bases are shared with TRBD2. Germline V gene lookup returns CDR1 SGHNT and CDR2 YYREEE (reference sequence). The CDR3 contains 16 residues. With 1 base clipped from V and 0 bases from J, the junction kept 3 bases outside the gene matches. CDR3 nucleotide sequence: TGTGCCAGCAGCTTGAGCGGGGGCCTCTCCTACAATGAGCAGTTCTTC. Its translation: CASSLSGGLSYNEQFF.

The chain is built from TRBV7-9 and TRBJ1-1; possibly TRBD1 for D (5 bases). CDR1 is SEHNR and CDR2 is FQNEAQ in the germline V gene (reference sequence). This CDR3 has 13 amino acids. V was trimmed by 7 bases and J by 1 base, leaving 10 bases between them. CDR3 nucleotide sequence: TGTGCCAGCACCTTGACAGCGAACACTGAAGCTTTCTTT. It translates to CASTLTANTEAFF.

This clone was counted between two and nine times. The chain combines TRBV28 with TRBJ1-3, with TRBD1 identical over 7 bases. CDR3 length: 14 residues. The V gene end was trimmed by 6 bases and the J gene end by 6 bases; junction bases not matched to a gene: 8. The germline V gene has CDR1 MDHEN and CDR2 SYDVKM. CDR3 nucleotide sequence: TGTGCCAGCAGGGGTACAGGGGATTTAAACACCATATATTTT. Its translation: CASRGTGDLNTIYF.

The J gene is TRBJ2-1, the V gene TRBV20-1; TRBD2 matches 8 bases. The germline V gene encodes CDR1 DFQATT and CDR2 SNEGSKA (reference sequence). There are 11 residues in the CDR3. Losses at the gene ends were 2 bases for V and 13 bases for J; bases not matched to a gene: 4. CDR3: CSARPGGAQFF. For the CDR3, the DNA is TGCAGTGCTAGACCGGGGGGGGCCCAGTTCTTC.

The chain uses TRBV5-4 and TRBJ1-1, with D unresolved. The CDR3 is made up of 11 amino acids. Deletions cut 7 bases from V and 1 base from J, with 5 bases between. The germline gives CDR1 SGHNT, CDR2 YYREEE (reference sequence). CDR3 sequence: CASRRNTEAFF. The CDR3 coding sequence is TGTGCCAGCCGGAGGAACACTGAAGCTTTCTTT.

The V and J genes are TRBV19 and TRBJ1-5; D possibly corresponds to TRBD1 (6 bases). V lost 3 bases to trimming and J lost 6 bases, with 15 bases between them. CDR1 and CDR2 (germline): LNHDA, SQIVND (reference sequence). This CDR3 is built from 15 residues. In DNA, the CDR3 is TGTGCCAGTAGTATCTATACAGGGACGGGTCAGCCCCAGCATTTT. It specifies CASSIYTGTGQPQHF.

The gene calls are TRBV11-1 and TRBJ2-3, with a possible D match to TRBD1 (5 bases). The CDR3 contains 15 residues. The V end lost 2 bases, the J end lost 3 bases, and 12 bases lay between the germline ends. Per germline, CDR1 SGHAT and CDR2 FQDESV (reference sequence). The CDR3 sequence is CASSLWQGETDTQYF. CDR3 bases: TGTGCCAGCAGCTTATGGCAAGGGGAAACAGATACGCAGTATTTT. Complete variable domain (other parts from reference TRBV11-1 and TRBJ2-3): EAEVAQSPRYKITEKSQAVAFWCDPISGHATLYWYRQILGQGPELLVQFQDESVVDDSQLPKDRFSAERLKGVDSTLKIQPAELGDSAMYLCASSLWQGETDTQYFGPGTRLTVL.

The V and J genes are TRBV28 and TRBJ1-1; D not resolved. This CDR3 has 14 residues. Trimming removed 3 bases from V and 1 base from J, with 9 bases in between. The germline gives CDR1 MDHEN, CDR2 SYDVKM. The CDR3 DNA sequence: TGTGCCAGCAGTTTCAGAACAGCGAACACTGAAGCTTTCTTT. Translating gives CASSFRTANTEAFF.

The V gene is TRBV21-1, the J gene TRBJ1-6; the D segment call TRBD1 is taken from the table without a DNA check. TRBV21-1 is termed a pseudogene. The CDR3 is 16 amino acids. The CDR3 DNA sequence: TGTGCCAGCAGCAATAGGATCAGGGCGAAGTATTCACCCCTCCACTTT. It translates to CASSNRIRAKYSPLHF.

The V call is TRBV28, the J call TRBJ1-4, with unresolved D. CDR1 MDHEN and CDR2 SYDVKM come from the germline V gene. Trimming removed 7 bases from V and 6 bases from J, with 9 bases in between. The CDR3 extends over 12 amino acids. The CDR3 coding sequence is TGTGCCAGCATGTCCATTTATGAAAAACTGTTTTTT. Its translation: CASMSIYEKLFF.

The rearrangement links TRBV9 to TRBJ2-2, with unresolved D. V was shortened by 0 bases and J by 0 bases, with 9 bases between the two germline ends. Per germline, CDR1 SGDLS and CDR2 YYNGEE. This CDR3 contains 16 residues. Written as DNA, the CDR3 is TGTGCCAGCAGCGTAGTTGACACCGCGAACACCGGGGAGCTGTTTTTT. It is translated as CASSVVDTANTGELFF.

The V gene is TRBV7-9, the J gene TRBJ2-5; 7 nucleotides agree with TRBD2. The CDR3 spans 14 residues. Trimming cost V 5 bases and J 5 bases; bases outside gene matches: 8. Germline V gene sequence: CDR1 SEHNR, CDR2 FQNEAQ (reference sequence). CDR3 protein: CASSPPGRGETQYF. CDR3 nucleotides: TGTGCCAGCAGCCCCCCCGGGCGGGGGGAGACCCAGTACTTC.

The chain recombines TRBV7-2 with TRBJ1-5; D perhaps matches TRBD1 (6 bases). The CDR3 sequence is 14 residues long. Germline CDR1 reads SGHTA; CDR2 reads FQGNSA. Deletions cut 4 bases from V and 3 bases from J, with 10 bases between. The CDR3, as DNA: TGTGCCAGCAGCTCCGGGACACTCAATCAGCCCCAGCATTTT. It yields the protein CASSSGTLNQPQHF.

The V call is TRBV2, the J call TRBJ1-6; possible D gene TRBD1, 5 bases. The CDR3 runs to 15 residues. The germline V and J ends were trimmed by 6 bases and 4 bases, with 13 bases remaining between them. Germline V gene data show CDR1 as SNHLY and CDR2 as FYNNEI. CDR3 bases: TGTGCCAGCAGCCCCACGGGGGGTTATAATTCACCCCTCCACTTT. Residues: CASSPTGGYNSPLHF.

In DNA form, the CDR3 reads TGTGCCAGCAGTTATTTGACAGGGGACACCGGGGAGCTGTTTTTT. Translated: CASSYLTGDTGELFF. The V call is TRBV6-2 or TRBV6-3, the J call TRBJ2-2, with 8 bases identical to TRBD1. Germline CDR1 is MNHEY and CDR2 is SVGEGT. The CDR3 covers 15 residues. Trimming removed 3 bases from V and 3 bases from J; junction bases left unmatched: 3.

V and J are TRBV29-1 and TRBJ1-2; D might be TRBD1 (5 bases). The germline gives CDR1 SQVTM, CDR2 ANQGSEA. CDR3 length: 12 amino acids. Trimming removed 4 bases from V and 2 bases from J, with 8 bases in between. The CDR3 sequence is CSVAAGNYGYTF. CDR3 in DNA: TGCAGCGTTGCGGCAGGGAACTATGGCTACACCTTC.

The rearrangement uses TRBV28 and TRBJ1-5; 10 bases line up with TRBD1. V shed 4 bases and J 7 bases; nucleotides not matched to a gene: 4. The germline gives CDR1 MDHEN, CDR2 SYDVKM. The CDR3 contains 14 residues. The CDR3 DNA reads TGTGCCAGCAGTTCGGACAGGGGGGAGCAGCCCCAGCATTTT. It encodes CASSSDRGEQPQHF.

This clone was picked up a small number of times. The chain carries TRBV4-3 and TRBJ1-4; 9 bases map to TRBD1. Germline V gene sequence: CDR1 LGHNA, CDR2 YSLEER. Trimming took 0 bases from V and 8 from J; bases not matched to a gene: 4. The CDR3 contains 15 residues. The CDR3 sequence is CASSQERTGEEKLFF. In DNA form, the CDR3 reads TGCGCCAGCAGCCAAGAAAGGACAGGGGAAGAAAAACTGTTTTTT.

This clone has a handful of counts. The V call is TRBV3-1 (or the pseudogene TRBV3-2), the J call TRBJ1-3, with D unresolved. CDR1 and CDR2 (germline): LGHDT, YNNKEL (reference sequence). The length of the CDR3 is 12 residues. The germline V and J ends were trimmed by 1 base and 6 bases, with 4 bases remaining between them. The CDR3 sequence is CASSQVVNTIYF. CDR3 sequence (DNA): TGTGCCAGCAGCCAAGTCGTAAACACCATATATTTT.

In the case of this clone: An end of the junction does not agree with germline; a read error may underlie this. V and J are TRBV5-4 and TRBJ2-3; 11 bases are shared with TRBD2. This CDR3 comprises 18 residues. CDR1 is SGHNT and CDR2 is YYREEE in the germline V gene (reference sequence). The CDR3 region has the DNA TGTGCCAGCACCTTGGGGTTAGCGGGAGGGCTGGGCACAGATACGCAGTATTTT. Residues: CASTLGLAGGLGTDTQYF.

This clone was observed a single time. The V gene is TRBV7-2, the J gene TRBJ2-3; 9 bases match TRBD2. Germline V gives CDR1 SGHTA, CDR2 FQGNSA. This CDR3 comprises 15 residues. With V trimmed by 1 base and J by 1 base, 0 bases remained unmatched. CDR3 sequence (DNA): TGTGCCAGCAGCTTAGTAGCGGGGGGCACAGATACGCAGTATTTT. This translates into CASSLVAGGTDTQYF.